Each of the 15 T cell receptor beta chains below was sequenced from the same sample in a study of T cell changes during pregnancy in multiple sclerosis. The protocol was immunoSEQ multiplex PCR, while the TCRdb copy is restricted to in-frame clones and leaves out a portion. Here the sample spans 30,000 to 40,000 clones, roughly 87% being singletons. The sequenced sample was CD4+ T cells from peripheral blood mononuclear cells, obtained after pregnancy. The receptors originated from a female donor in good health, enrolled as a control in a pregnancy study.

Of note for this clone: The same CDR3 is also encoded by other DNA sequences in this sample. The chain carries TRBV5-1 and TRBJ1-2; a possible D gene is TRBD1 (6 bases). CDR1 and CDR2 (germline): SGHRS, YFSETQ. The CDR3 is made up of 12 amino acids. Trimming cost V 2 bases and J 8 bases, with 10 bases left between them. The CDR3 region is CASSFDRYGYTF. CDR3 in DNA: TGCGCCAGCAGCTTCGACAGGTACGGCTACACCTTC.

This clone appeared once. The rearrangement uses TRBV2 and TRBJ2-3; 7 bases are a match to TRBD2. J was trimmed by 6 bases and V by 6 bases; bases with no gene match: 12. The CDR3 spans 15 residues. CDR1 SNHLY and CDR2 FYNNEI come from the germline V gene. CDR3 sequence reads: CASRSGANQYDTQYF. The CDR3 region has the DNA TGTGCCAGCAGGAGCGGGGCTAATCAATATGATACGCAGTATTTT. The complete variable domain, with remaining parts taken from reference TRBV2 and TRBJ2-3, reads EPEVTQTPSHQVTQMGQEVILRCVPISNHLYFYWYRQILGQKVEFLVSFYNNEISEKSEIFDDQFSVERPDGSNFTLKIRSTKLEDSAMYFCASRSGANQYDTQYFGPGTRLTVL.

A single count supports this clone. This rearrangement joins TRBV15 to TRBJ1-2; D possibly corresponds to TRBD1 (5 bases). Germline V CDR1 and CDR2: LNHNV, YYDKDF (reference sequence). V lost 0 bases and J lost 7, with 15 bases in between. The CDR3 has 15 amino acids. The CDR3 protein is CATSRDFPGNVGYTF. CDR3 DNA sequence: TGTGCCACCAGCAGAGATTTTCCAGGGAATGTTGGCTACACCTTC.

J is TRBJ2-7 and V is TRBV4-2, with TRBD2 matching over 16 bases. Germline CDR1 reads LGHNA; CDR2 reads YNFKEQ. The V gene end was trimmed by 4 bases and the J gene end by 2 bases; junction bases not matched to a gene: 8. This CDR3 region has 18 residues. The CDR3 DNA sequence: TGTGCCAGCAGCCCGGGACTAGCGGGGGGGAACCATCCCTACGAGCAGTACTTC. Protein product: CASSPGLAGGNHPYEQYF.

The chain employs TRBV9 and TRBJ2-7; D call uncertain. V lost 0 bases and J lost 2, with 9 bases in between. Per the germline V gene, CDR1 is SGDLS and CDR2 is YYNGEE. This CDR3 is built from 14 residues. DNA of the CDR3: TGTGCCAGCAGCGTAGCTACTGAACCCTACGAGCAGTACTTC. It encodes CASSVATEPYEQYF.

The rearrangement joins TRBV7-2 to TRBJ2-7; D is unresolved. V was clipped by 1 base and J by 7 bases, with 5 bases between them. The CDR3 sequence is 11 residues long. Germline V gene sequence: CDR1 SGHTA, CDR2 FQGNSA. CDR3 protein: CASSLVGEQYF. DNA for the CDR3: TGTGCCAGCAGCTTAGTCGGTGAGCAGTACTTC.

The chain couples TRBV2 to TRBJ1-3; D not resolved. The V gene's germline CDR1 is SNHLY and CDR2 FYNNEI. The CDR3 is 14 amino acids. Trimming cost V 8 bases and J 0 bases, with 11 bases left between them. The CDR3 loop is CASVPYSSGNTIYF. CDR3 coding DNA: TGTGCCAGCGTCCCATACAGCTCTGGAAACACCATATATTTT.

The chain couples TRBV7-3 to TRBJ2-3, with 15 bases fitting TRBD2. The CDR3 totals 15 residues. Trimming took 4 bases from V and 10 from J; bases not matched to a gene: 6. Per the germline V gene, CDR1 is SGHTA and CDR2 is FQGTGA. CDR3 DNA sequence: TGTGCCAGCAGCTCGGGACTAGCGGGAGGATGGTCGCAGTATTTT. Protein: CASSSGLAGGWSQYF.

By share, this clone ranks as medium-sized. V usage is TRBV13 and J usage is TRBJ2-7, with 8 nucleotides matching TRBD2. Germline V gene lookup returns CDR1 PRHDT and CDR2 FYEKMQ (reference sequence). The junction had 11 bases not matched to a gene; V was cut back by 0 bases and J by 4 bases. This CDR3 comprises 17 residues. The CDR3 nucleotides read TGTGCCAGCAGCTTAGGCGGGGGGCGCGGGGGGAAATACGAGCAGTACTTC. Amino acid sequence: CASSLGGGRGGKYEQYF.

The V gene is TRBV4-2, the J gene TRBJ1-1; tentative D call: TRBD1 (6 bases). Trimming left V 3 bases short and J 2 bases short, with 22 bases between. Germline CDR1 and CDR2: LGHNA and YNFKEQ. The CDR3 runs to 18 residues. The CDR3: CASSHSGQFTSYNTEAFF. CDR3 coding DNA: TGTGCCAGCAGCCATTCCGGACAGTTTACCTCCTATAACACTGAAGCTTTCTTT.

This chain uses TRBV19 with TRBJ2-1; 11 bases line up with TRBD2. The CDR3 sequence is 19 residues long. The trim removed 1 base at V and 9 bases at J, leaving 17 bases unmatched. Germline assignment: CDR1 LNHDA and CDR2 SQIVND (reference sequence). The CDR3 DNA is TGTGCCAGTAGTATAGGCCCCCTCAATAGCGGGAGGGCCGGGGGTGAGCAGTTCTTC. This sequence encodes CASSIGPLNSGRAGGEQFF.

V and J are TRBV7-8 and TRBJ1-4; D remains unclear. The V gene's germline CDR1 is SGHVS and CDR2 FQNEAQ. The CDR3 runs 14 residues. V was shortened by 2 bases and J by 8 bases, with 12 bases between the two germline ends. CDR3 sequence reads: CASSLSGRREKLFF. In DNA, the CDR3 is TGTGCCAGCAGCTTATCGGGGAGAAGGGAAAAACTGTTTTTT.

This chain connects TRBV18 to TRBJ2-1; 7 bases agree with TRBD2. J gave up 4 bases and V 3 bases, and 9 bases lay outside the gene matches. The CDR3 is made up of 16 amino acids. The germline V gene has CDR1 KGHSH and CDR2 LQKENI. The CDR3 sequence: CASSPTSGKYYNEQFF. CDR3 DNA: TGTGCCAGCTCACCTACGAGCGGGAAATATTACAATGAGCAGTTCTTC.

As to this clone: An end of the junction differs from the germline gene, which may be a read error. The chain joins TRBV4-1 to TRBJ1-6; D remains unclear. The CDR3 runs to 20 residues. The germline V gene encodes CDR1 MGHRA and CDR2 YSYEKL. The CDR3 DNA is TGCGCCAGCAGCCAAGAAGAGGGTGAAGGGAGGAGCTCCCATAATTCACCCCTCCACTTT. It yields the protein CASSQEEGEGRSSHNSPLHF.

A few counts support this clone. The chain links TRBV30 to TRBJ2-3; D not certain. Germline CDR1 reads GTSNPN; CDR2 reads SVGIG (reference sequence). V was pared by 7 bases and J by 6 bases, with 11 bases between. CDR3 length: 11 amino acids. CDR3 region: CASPHGDTQYF. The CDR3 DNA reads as TGTGCCTCCCCTCACGGGGATACGCAGTATTTT.